Given below is one T cell receptor beta chain in context. What it recognizes is unknown. The data originate from a study of OX40 agonist ivuxolimab in advanced cancers. Background on the study: Every 2 weeks, patients received ivuxolimab intravenously, dosed at 0.01 to 10 mg/kg.

CDR1 and CDR2 (germline): SGHAT, FQNNGV. The length of the CDR3 is 15 residues. Trimming took 4 bases from V and 4 from J, leaving 16 bases between them. This table comes from immunoSEQ multiplex PCR, and its TCRdb copy is limited to in-frame clones, with some not included. The sample carries 25,000 to 35,000 clones, 70% to 85% recorded once. Study findings and constraints: It was not determined which antigens were specifically recognized by the peripheral T cells that had undergone clonal expansion. At 0.1 to 3.0 mg/kg and by week 6, CD4+ and CD8+ T cells in the blood had expanded clonally. The study found that CD8+ T cells averaged more expanded clones than CD4+.

V gene TRBV11-2 combines with J gene TRBJ1-1; D is undetermined. This receptor was obtained from an adult with an advanced solid tumor such as melanoma, head and neck, liver or kidney cancer. The specimen comprised CD4+ or CD8+ T cells sorted from blood, sampled in a trial of the OX40 agonist ivuxolimab. The DNA for the CDR3 is TGTGCCAGCAGCTCCTCCCGGGGAAGAGTCACTGAAGCTTTCTTT. Translated: CASSSSRGRVTEAFF.